This paragraph reports one T cell receptor beta chain. Its antigen is unknown. This record belongs to a study of Graves' ophthalmopathy and Graves' hyperthyroidism. Broader study findings: Thyroid clonotypes that were expanded above 0.001 frequency mostly also appeared in blood.

The CDR3 has 13 amino acids. From germline, CDR1 is DFQATT and CDR2 SNEGSKA (reference sequence). Trimming removed 3 bases from V and 1 base from J, with 9 bases in between. Exclusion applied to patients with other autoimmune diseases, uncontrolled infections, pregnancy or lactation. Researchers took RNA transcripts and amplified TCR beta CDR3 regions from them. The authors performed first-round RT-PCR with HTBI primers and then a second-round multiplex PCR. TCRdb analysed the multiplex PCR reads with MiXCR anew, one entry per CDR3 protein. The data show about 240,000 distinct CDR3 sequences, less than 55% seen once.

Sequencing was carried out using peripheral blood. This TCR derives from an adult man with Graves' ophthalmopathy. The chain links TRBV20-1 to TRBJ1-1; D gene uncertain. Here the CDR3 reads CSASGRRNTEAFF. In DNA, the CDR3 is TGCAGTGCTAGTGGGAGGAGGAACACTGAAGCTTTCTTT.